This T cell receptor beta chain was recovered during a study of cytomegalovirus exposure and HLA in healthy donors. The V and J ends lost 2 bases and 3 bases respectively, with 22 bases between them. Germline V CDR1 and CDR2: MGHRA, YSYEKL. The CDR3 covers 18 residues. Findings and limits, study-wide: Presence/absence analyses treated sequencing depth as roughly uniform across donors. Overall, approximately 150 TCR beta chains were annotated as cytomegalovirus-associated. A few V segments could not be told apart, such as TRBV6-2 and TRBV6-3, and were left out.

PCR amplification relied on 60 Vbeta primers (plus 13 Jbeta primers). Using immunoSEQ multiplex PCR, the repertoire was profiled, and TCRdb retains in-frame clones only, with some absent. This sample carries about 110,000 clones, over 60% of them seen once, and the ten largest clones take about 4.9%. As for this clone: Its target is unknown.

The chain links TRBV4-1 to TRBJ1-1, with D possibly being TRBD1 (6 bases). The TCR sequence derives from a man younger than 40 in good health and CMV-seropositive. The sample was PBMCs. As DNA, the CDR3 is TGCGCCAGCAGCCAAACGTCCAACACAGGGTTGGGGGACACTGAAGCTTTCTTT. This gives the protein CASSQTSNTGLGDTEAFF.